The entry below describes one T cell receptor beta chain. No cognate antigen has been identified for it. The input lacks base qualities; no much larger clone sits a single base away. The CDR3 runs 15 residues from the cysteine to the phenylalanine. Only the CDR3 DNA stays, 45 bases, in frame from base 1. The germline V gene provides CDR1 SGHDT and CDR2 YYEEEE. Compared with germline, V lacks 1 base and J lacks 3 bases; bases without a gene match: 1. The cohort consisted of approximately 690 healthy bone marrow donors. All cohort members were sampled while nominally healthy, although unrecorded immune exposures were likely present. The donor was CMV seropositive and was included in the group of approximately 300 seropositive cohort members. A peripheral blood sample was provided by each donor, and peripheral blood mononuclear cells were used for TCR beta sequencing. Genomic DNA was extracted from the blood cell samples with the Qiagen DNeasy Blood Extraction Kit.

This sample was included in a study of cytomegalovirus exposure and HLA in healthy donors listed by TCRdb under 2017. With regard to the full study: According to an earlier analysis of several hundred of the donors, about 179 million T cells yielded some 120 million unique TCR beta sequences and about 300 Gb of sequence data. The later analysis used no new phenotypic data to find candidate immune exposures, relying instead on TCR beta sequences and their occurrence across donors. Alongside the repertoire data, information on donor age, sex, ethnicity and CMV serostatus was compiled. All discovery cohort repertoires had been generated on a single sequencing platform. The study was designed to test whether signatures of past pathogen exposure could be identified by cataloging public T cell receptors. About 5 DR-DQ haplotypes were handled as single units for association and clustering, since linkage in the cohort was strong. A later genetic analysis took genome-wide SNP genotypes for about 55% of the 666 donors and used that subset as a discovery cohort. On average, 235,054 unique TCR beta nucleotide sequences were sequenced per donor among 398 genotyped donors of the cohort, with roughly a sixth of those sequences being non-productive. Typing coverage varied by locus: roughly 620-640 donors for A, B, C, DRB1 and DQB1; roughly 500 for DQA1; over 600 for DPA1; 400 to 480 for DPB1. An earlier analysis of fewer than 700 of the donors applied high-throughput TCR beta sequencing to assess whether each TCR beta V gene segment acted as functional or pseudogenic. HLA typing covered class I and class II loci at four-digit resolution. Roughly 300 gigabases of sequencing data and around 87 million unique TCR sequences were included in an early release covering around 650 HLA-typed donors. In a later analysis, previously published TCR beta repertoires from roughly 710 donors were re-analyzed and high-resolution HLA genotyping was added so that TCR occurrence patterns could be studied. The genetic ancestry cluster associated with self-reported Caucasian donors included 80% to 90% of the approximately 400 genotyped donors. Besides the first cohort of roughly 660 subjects, a separate validation cohort made up of 120 different subjects was used. Using immunosequencing, the study profiled T cell repertoires from fewer than 700 subjects and related those repertoires to cytomegalovirus serostatus. High-throughput TCR immunosequencing, statistical association of individual TCRs with disease status, and machine learning were combined to predict cytomegalovirus infection status. Here is what the overall study found, with its caveats: Immune exposure information for the cohort was limited to CMV serostatus. Three of the identified cytomegalovirus-associated TCR beta chains were confirmed in vitro to be specific for cytomegalovirus antigens. Strong co-occurrence of HLA alleles, especially DR and DQ, made assigning TCR associations to individual alleles difficult. This cohort had only TCR beta chains sequenced, and the lack of alpha or paired-chain data limited which features could be detected. In both the original and validation cohorts, the classifier was reported to diagnose cytomegalovirus status with high specificity and sensitivity. In a later analysis, HLA-associated TCR beta chains showed more clonal expansion and lower generation probabilities than non-associated chains that were equally common. In a later analysis, TCR association rates were found to vary across HLA loci, with the most associated TCRs seen for DRB1 alleles and the fewest for HLA-C alleles. A group of highly shared sequence variants was considered likely to be a technical artifact of the sequencing pipeline. While some public TCRs were present in many individuals, most TCR sequences turned up only very rarely across donors. An earlier analysis of approximately 590 of the donors showed that most TCR beta V segments appeared in productive rearrangements either about 87% or about 30% of the time, which broadly matched IMGT annotations. In a later analysis, several top co-occurrence clusters were reported to appear linked to parvovirus B19, influenza, CMV and Epstein-Barr virus. Most CMV-associated TCR beta chains appeared to be HLA-restricted in a later analysis, and the HLA associations seemed to be driven largely by CMV exposure. It was suggested by the authors that the approach could potentially be generalized to other disease states and immunological phenotypes. In the study, approximately 160 TCR beta chains were listed as associated with cytomegalovirus. HLA typing was unavailable for some donors at each locus, so association tests used only the typed subset. The 87-base-pair reads could not distinguish some IMGT-functional V segments, including TRBV6-2 and TRBV6-3, so those segments were excluded. Compared with the approximately 670-donor mean, donors in an Asian-associated ancestry cluster had fewer N-insertions in productive TCRs, according to a later genetic analysis. A further reported finding was that TCR beta sequences accurately predicted the HLA-A and HLA-B alleles for most subjects in the first cohort. Sequencing depth was assumed to be roughly uniform across donors in the presence/absence analyses, though that assumption may not hold. Over 15 rarely observed V segments, including chromosome 9 orphons, were excluded from the earlier analysis of approximately 500 of the donors because counts were too low. Correlated functional status among segregating V segments might be attributable to linkage disequilibrium, but an unknown experimental factor could not be ruled out. Specific HLA alleles were associated with about 17,000 TCR beta sequences at a false discovery rate of 0.05 in a later analysis. In a later genetic analysis, a missense DCLRE1C variant was associated with V-gene and J-gene trimming of TCR beta chains, and the association was replicated in an independent cohort.

The library was built by means of the immunoSEQ multiplex PCR assay. The multiplex PCR relied on a mix of 60 forward primers for TCR Vbeta segments and 13 reverse primers for TCR Jbeta segments. A multiplex PCR assay on genomic DNA amplified the CDR3 region of rearranged TCR beta genes. On the Illumina HiSeq System, the amplified TCR beta libraries were sequenced as 87-base-pair reads. On the authors' methods: In a later analysis, tens of millions of unique TCR beta chains were counted across the approximately 670 repertoires, and around 10 million of these chains were shared by at least two donors. Raw reads were error-corrected and collapsed into unique sequences with a nearest-neighbor algorithm that merged closely related sequences to remove PCR and sequencing errors. V, D and J gene segments were assigned by aligning CDR3 sequences to IMGT reference sequences. Each retained sequence needed at least a six-nucleotide match to both a V gene segment and a J gene segment. Rearrangements were called productive when the CDR3 lacked stop codons and stayed in frame with V and J; all others were non-productive. Following IMGT convention, CDR3 was defined as the stretch from the second conserved V-encoded cysteine up to the conserved J-encoded phenylalanine. In an earlier analysis of roughly 610 of the donors, sequences lacking an unambiguous match to a single V gene segment were excluded. In an earlier analysis of approximately 610 of the donors, V segments were called functional above 56.7% productive rearrangements and were called segregating when the between-donor standard deviation exceeded 5%. To diagnose cytomegalovirus status from the catalog of TCR beta chain sequences, a statistical classification framework was built. In a later analysis, V and J genes were assigned by comparing TCR nucleotide sequences against IMGT/GENE-DB human TR gene sequences. Using the TCRdist pipeline, a later analysis assigned CDR3 sequences along with most-parsimonious VDJ recombination scenarios. A later analysis defined each TCR beta chain by its CDR3 amino acid sequence plus V-gene family, and excluded reads lacking a unique V-gene family. As a way to deal with suspected cross-contamination and a sequencing artifact, a later analysis dropped 500 to 700 nucleotide sequences that were highly shared and had low generation probability. For each public chain, a later analysis derived a clonal expansion index from normalized ranks of inferred template counts within each repertoire. In a later analysis, generation probabilities were computed with a VDJ recombination model fitted to out-of-frame rearrangements, and the resulting probabilities were checked against IGoR. Hypergeometric tests were used in a later analysis to score TCR-TCR, TCR-HLA and TCR-CMV co-occurrence, with a repertoire-size bias correction applied to the TCR pairs. False discovery rates were estimated in a later analysis by permuting HLA or CMV assignments 20 times. In a later analysis, co-occurring TCRs were grouped with DBSCAN, and TCRdist sequence similarity was added when clustering was performed within HLA-allele-positive subsets. For co-occurrence clustering, repertoires with fewer than 30,000 or more than 120,000 public chains were excluded, along with five repertoires with anomalous nucleotide sharing. TCRdb's version of the immuneACCESS table is confined to in-frame rearrangements and falls short of the full clone set. An unresolved V gene accounts for under half of the shortfall where checked; the remainder is of unknown origin. V and J calls plus clone size are reproduced from that table; the DNA served to infer D and trimming. The table for this sample lists more than 85,000 clones; just under 70% of them were counted only once. The biggest ten clones account for about 5.7% of the sample.

The sequence is built from TRBV5-6 and TRBJ2-1, and 10 junction bases match TRBD2. This TCR derives from a woman in her 70s in good health and CMV-seropositive. Sample: PBMCs. The nucleotides are TGTGCCAGCAGCTTGATAGCGGGGGGCTACAATGAGCAGTTCTTC. This gives the protein CASSLIAGGYNEQFF. Beyond the CDR3, the reference TRBV5-6 and TRBJ2-1 genes provide the residues; the full variable domain reads: DAGVTQSPTHLIKTRGQQVTLRCSPKSGHDTVSWYQQALGQGPQFIFQYYEEEERQRGNFPDRFSGHQFPNYSSELNVNALLLGDSALYLCASSLIAGGYNEQFFGPGTRLTVL.